The source of this T cell receptor (beta chain) is a study of cytomegalovirus exposure and HLA in healthy donors. For the study at large: The approximately 720 first-cohort repertoires and the 95 to 150 validation repertoires shared the same platform, a later analysis reported.

CDR3 length equals 15 residues. Assay used: immunoSEQ multiplex PCR; TCRdb lists only in-frame clones, some missing. The sample lists about 88,000 clones; around 96% were seen once. The study's findings and limits: Most TCR sequences showed up rarely, but some public TCRs showed up in many donors.

The study drew the donors from its approximately 110-subject validation cohort, separate from the approximately 700-subject first cohort. Concerning this clone itself: Its antigen is currently unknown.

The receptor comes from a young man in good health and CMV-seronegative. This rearrangement joins TRBV21-1 to TRBJ1-1; the table calls TRBD1, which could not be checked here. TRBV21-1 counts as a pseudogene. The sequenced sample consisted of PBMCs. The DNA for the CDR3 is TGTGCCAGCAGCCGCACCCGGACACAGAACACTGAAGCTTTCTTT. Protein product: CASSRTRTQNTEAFF.